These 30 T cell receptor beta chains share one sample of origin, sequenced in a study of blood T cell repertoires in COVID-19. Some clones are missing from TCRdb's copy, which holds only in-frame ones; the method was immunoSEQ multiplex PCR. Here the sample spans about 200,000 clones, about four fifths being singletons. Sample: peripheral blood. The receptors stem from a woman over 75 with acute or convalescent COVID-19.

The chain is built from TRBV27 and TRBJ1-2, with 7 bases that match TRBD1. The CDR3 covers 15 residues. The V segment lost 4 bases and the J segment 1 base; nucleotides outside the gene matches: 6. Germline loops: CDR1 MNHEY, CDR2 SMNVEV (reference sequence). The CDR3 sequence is CASSSGTVNNYGYTF. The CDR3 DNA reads TGTGCCAGCAGTTCCGGGACAGTCAATAACTATGGCTACACCTTC.

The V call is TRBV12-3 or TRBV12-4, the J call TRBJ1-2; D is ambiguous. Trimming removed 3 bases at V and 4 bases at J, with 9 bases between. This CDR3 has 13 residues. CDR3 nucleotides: TGTGCCAGCAGTTTTCAAGCTACCTATGGCTACACCTTC. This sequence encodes CASSFQATYGYTF.

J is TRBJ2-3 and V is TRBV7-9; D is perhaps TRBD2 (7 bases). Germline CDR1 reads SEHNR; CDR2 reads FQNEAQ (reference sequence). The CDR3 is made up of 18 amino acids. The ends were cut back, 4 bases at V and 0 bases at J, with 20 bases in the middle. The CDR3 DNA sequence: TGTGCCAGCAGCTCTAGGGGGGGCCGGGATTCGAGCACAGATACGCAGTATTTT. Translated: CASSSRGGRDSSTDTQYF.

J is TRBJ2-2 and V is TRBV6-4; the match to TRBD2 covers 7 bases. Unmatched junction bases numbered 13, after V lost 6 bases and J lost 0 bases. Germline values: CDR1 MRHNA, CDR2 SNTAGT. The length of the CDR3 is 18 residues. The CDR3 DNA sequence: TGTGCCAGCAGCGGTGGTCGCGCGGGAGCTGCGAACACCGGGGAGCTGTTTTTT. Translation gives CASSGGRAGAANTGELFF.

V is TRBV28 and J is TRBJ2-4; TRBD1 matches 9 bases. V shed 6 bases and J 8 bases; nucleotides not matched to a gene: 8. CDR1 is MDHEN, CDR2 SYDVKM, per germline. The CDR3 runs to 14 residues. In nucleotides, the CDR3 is TGTGCCAGCAGCTCACCGGGACAGGGAGACATTCAGTACTTC. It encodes CASSSPGQGDIQYF.

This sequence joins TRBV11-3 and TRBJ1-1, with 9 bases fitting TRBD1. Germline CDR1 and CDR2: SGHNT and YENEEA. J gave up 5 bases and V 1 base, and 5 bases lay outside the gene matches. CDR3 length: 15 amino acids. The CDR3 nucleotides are TGTGCCAGCAGCTTAGGGGGACAGGGCGTAACTGAAGCTTTCTTT. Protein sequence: CASSLGGQGVTEAFF.

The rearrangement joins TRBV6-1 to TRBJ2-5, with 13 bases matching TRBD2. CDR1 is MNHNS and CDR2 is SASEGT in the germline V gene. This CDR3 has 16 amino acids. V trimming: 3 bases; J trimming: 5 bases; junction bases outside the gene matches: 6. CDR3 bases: TGTGCCAGCAGTGACCTACTAGCGGGGGGGATGGAGACCCAGTACTTC. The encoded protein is CASSDLLAGGMETQYF.

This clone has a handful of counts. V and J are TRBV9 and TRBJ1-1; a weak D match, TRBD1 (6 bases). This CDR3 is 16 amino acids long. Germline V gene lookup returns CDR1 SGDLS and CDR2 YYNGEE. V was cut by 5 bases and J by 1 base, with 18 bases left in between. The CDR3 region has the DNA TGTGCCAGCAGTGGGAGTGGGACAAGGGGGAACACTGAAGCTTTCTTT. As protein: CASSGSGTRGNTEAFF. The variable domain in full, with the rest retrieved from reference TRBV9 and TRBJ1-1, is DSGVTQTPKHLITATGQRVTLRCSPRSGDLSVYWYQQSLDQGLQFLIQYYNGEERAKGNILERFSAQQFPDLHSELNLSSLELGDSALYFCASSGSGTRGNTEAFFGQGTRLTVV.

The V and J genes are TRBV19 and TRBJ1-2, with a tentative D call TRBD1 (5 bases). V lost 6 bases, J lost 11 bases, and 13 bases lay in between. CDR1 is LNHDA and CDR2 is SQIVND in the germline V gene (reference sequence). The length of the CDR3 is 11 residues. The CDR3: CASREGVGYTF. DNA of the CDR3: TGTGCCAGTAGGGAAGGGGTTGGATACACCTTC.

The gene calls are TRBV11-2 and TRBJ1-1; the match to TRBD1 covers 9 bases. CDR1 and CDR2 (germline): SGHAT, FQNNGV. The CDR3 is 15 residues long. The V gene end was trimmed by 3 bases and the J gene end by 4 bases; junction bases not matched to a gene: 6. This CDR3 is CASSFTGTGTTEAFF. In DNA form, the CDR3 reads TGTGCCAGCAGCTTTACCGGGACAGGGACCACTGAAGCTTTCTTT.

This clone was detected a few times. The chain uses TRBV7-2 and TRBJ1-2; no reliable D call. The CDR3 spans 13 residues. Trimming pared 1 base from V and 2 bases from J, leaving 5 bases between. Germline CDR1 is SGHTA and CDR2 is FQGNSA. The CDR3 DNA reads TGTGCCAGCAGCTTAGACAAGAACTATGGCTACACCTTC. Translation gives CASSLDKNYGYTF.

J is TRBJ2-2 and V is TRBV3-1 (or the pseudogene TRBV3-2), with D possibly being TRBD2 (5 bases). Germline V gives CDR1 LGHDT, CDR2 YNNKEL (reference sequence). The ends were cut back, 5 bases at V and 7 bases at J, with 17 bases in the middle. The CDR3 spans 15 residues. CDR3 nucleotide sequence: TGTGCCAGCAGCTCGCGACGCGGGTCCGGCGGGGAGCTGTTTTTT. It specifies CASSSRRGSGGELFF.

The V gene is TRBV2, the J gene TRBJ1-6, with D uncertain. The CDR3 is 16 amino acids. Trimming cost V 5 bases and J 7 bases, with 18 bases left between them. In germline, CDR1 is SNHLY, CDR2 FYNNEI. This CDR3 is CASSKPLPGSNSPLHF. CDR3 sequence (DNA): TGTGCCAGCAGTAAGCCTCTGCCGGGGTCCAATTCACCCCTCCACTTT.

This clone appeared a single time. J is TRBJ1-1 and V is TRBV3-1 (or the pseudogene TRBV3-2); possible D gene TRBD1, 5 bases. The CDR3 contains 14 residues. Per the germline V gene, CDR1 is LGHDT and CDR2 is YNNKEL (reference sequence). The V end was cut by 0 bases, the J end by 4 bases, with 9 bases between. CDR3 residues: CASSQDRQGTEAFF. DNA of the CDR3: TGTGCCAGCAGCCAAGATCGGCAGGGCACTGAAGCTTTCTTT.

The CDR3 DNA follows: TGTGCCAGCAAACGACAGGGAAGGGATACGCAGTATTTT. This sequence encodes CASKRQGRDTQYF. This chain joins TRBV6-5 and TRBJ2-3, with 7 nucleotides matching TRBD1. Germline CDR1 is MNHEY and CDR2 is SVGAGI. This CDR3 is built from 13 residues. The junction had 7 bases not matched to a gene; V was cut back by 7 bases and J by 6 bases.

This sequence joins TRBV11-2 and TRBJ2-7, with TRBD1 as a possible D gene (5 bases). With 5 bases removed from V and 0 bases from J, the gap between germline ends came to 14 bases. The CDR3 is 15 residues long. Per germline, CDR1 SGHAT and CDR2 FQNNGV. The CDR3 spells CASSPGLSNSYEQYF. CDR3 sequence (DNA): TGTGCCAGCAGCCCAGGGCTAAGCAACTCCTACGAGCAGTACTTC.

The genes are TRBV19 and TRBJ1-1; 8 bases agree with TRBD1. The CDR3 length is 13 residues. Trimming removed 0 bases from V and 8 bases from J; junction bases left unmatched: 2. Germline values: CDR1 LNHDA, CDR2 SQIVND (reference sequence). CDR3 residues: CASSIDRTGEAFF. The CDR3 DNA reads TGTGCCAGTAGTATAGACCGGACAGGGGAAGCTTTCTTT.

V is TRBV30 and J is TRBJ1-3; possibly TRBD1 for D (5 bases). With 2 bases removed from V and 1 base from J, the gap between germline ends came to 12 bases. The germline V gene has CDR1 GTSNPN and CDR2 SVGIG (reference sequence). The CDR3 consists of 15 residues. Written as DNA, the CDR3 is TGTGCCTGGAGTCTTGGGGCTTTTTCTGGAAACACCATATATTTT. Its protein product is CAWSLGAFSGNTIYF. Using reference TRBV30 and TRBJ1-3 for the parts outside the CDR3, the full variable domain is SQTIHQWPATLVQPVGSPLSLECTVEGTSNPNLYWYRQAAGRGLQLLFYSVGIGQISSEVPQNLSASRPQDRQFILSSKKLLLSDSGFYLCAWSLGAFSGNTIYFGEGSWLTVV.

The CDR3 is CASSLDSSNQPQHF. In DNA, the CDR3 is TGTGCCAGCTCACTCGACTCTAGCAATCAGCCCCAGCATTTT. The chain combines TRBV18 with TRBJ1-5; D is ambiguous. The CDR3 is 14 amino acids. Per germline, CDR1 KGHSH and CDR2 LQKENI. The V and J ends lost 4 bases and 0 bases respectively, with 7 bases between them.

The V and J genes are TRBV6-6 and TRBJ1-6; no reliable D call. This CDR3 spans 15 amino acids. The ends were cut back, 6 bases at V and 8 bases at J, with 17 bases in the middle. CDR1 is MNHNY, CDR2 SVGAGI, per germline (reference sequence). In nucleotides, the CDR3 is TGTGCCAGCAGACAATGGGCCTTGACGCATTCACCCCTCCACTTT. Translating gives CASRQWALTHSPLHF.

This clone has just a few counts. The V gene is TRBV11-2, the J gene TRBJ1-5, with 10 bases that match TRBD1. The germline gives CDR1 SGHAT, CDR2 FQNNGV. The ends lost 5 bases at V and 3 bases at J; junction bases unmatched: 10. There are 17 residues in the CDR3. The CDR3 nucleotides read TGTGCCAGCAGCACCTCCGAGACAGGGGGCAACAATCAGCCCCAGCATTTT. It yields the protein CASSTSETGGNNQPQHF.

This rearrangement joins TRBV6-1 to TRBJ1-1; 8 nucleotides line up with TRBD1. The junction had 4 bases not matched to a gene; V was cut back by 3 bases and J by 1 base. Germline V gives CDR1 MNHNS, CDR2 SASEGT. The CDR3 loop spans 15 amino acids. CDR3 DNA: TGTGCCAGCAGTGACCCGGGACAGGCGAACACTGAAGCTTTCTTT. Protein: CASSDPGQANTEAFF.

Written as DNA, the CDR3 is TGTGCCAGTAGTTTTTCGCCCGCAGGTAACACTGAAGCTTTCTTT. It is translated as CASSFSPAGNTEAFF. The chain uses TRBV19 and TRBJ1-1; no reliable D call. Trimming pared 5 bases from V and 2 bases from J, leaving 15 bases between. Germline V gene lookup returns CDR1 LNHDA and CDR2 SQIVND (reference sequence). The CDR3 is made up of 15 amino acids.

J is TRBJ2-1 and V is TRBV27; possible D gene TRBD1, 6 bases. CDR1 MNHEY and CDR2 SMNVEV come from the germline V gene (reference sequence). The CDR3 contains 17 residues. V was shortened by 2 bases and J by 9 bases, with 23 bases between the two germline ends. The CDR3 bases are TGTGCCAGCAGTTTAAAACCCCCCGGGGCAGGGGTACTTGAGCAGTTCTTC. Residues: CASSLKPPGAGVLEQFF.

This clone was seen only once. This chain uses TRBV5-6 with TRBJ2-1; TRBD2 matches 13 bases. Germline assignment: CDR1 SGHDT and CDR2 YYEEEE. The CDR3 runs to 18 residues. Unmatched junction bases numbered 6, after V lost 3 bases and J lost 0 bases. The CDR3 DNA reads TGTGCCAGCAGCTCGGAGCGGACTAGCGGGAGCTCCTACAATGAGCAGTTCTTC. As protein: CASSSERTSGSSYNEQFF.

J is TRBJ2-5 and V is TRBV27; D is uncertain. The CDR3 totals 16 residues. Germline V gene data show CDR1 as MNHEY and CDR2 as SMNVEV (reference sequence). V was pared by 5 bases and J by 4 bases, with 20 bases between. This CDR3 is CASSPLGAAPLETQYF. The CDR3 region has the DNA TGTGCCAGCAGTCCCCTCGGAGCAGCCCCGTTAGAGACCCAGTACTTC.

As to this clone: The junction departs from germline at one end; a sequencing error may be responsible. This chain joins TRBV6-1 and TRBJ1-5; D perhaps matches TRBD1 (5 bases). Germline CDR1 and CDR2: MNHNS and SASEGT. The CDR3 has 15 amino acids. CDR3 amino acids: CASREGATGNQPQHF. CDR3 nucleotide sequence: TGTGCCAGCAGAGAAGGGGCAACAGGCAATCAGCCCCAGCATTTT.

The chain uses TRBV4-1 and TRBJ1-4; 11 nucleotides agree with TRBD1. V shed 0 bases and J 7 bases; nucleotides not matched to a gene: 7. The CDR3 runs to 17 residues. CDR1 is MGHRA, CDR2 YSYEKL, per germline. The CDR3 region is CASSQEAPGQGGEKLFF. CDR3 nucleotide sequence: TGCGCCAGCAGCCAAGAAGCACCGGGACAGGGGGGTGAAAAACTGTTTTTT.

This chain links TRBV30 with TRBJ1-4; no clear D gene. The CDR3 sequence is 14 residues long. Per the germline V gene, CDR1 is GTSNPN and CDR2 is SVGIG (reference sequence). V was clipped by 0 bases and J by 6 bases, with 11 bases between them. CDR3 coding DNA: TGTGCCTGGAGTGTTGGGCGGAGGGATGAAAAACTGTTTTTT. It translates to CAWSVGRRDEKLFF.

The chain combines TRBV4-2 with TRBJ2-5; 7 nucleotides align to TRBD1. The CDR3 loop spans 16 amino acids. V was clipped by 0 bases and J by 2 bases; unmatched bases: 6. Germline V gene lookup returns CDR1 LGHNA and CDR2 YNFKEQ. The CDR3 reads CASSQDSGTAQETQYF. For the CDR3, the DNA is TGTGCCAGCAGCCAAGACTCGGGGACAGCGCAAGAGACCCAGTACTTC.